A selection of T cell receptor beta chains follows, all from one sample in a study of blood T cell repertoires in COVID-19. Produced via immunoSEQ multiplex PCR; TCRdb's table is partial and in-frame only. The profile shows 350,000 or so clones, approximately 89% of them singletons. The sample consisted of peripheral blood. The source is a woman aged 55-69 years with COVID-19, enrolled during active disease. Both conserved end residues are part of each CDR3. A D gene is named only where the DNA matches it firmly. The size of a clone is reported for some rows only, either as once, few or many, or as a class for expanded clones.

>-|TRBV5-1|-|TRBJ1-4
CASSLGAGNEKLFF
TGCGCCAGCAGCTTGGGAGCAGGGAACGAAAAACTGTTTTTT
>-|TRBV5-1|-|TRBJ2-6
CASSLPSVSGANVLTF
TGCGCCAGCAGCCTACCTTCTGTATCTGGGGCCAACGTCCTGACTTTC
>-|TRBV7-9|-|TRBJ2-5
CASTPKETQYF
TGTGCCAGCACCCCCAAAGAGACCCAGTACTTC
>-|TRBV28|-|TRBJ2-3
CASRTHGVTDTQYF
TGTGCCAGCAGGACCCACGGGGTCACAGATACGCAGTATTTT
>-|TRBV24-1|-|TRBJ2-6
CATSDSNSGANVLTF
TGTGCCACCAGTGATTCTAACTCTGGGGCCAACGTCCTGACTTTC
>-|TRBV15|-|TRBJ2-7
CATSGGHTYEQSF
TGTGCCACCAGCGGAGGACATACCTACGAGCAGTCCTTC
>-|TRBV19|TRBD1|TRBJ1-2
CASSRGRFDRDYGYTF
TGTGCCAGTAGCCGTGGTCGATTCGACAGGGACTATGGCTACACCTTC
>-|TRBV6-1|-|TRBJ1-2
CASSEEGPYGYTF
TGTGCCAGCAGTGAGGAGGGCCCCTATGGCTACACCTTC
>-|TRBV5-6|TRBD1|TRBJ2-2
CASSKGQRRLLNTGELFF
TGTGCCAGCAGCAAGGGACAGAGGCGCTTACTGAACACCGGGGAGCTGTTTTTT
>-|TRBV6-5|-|TRBJ1-2
CASRLDTVYGYTF
TGTGCCAGCAGACTGGACACGGTCTATGGCTACACCTTC
>-|TRBV18|-|TRBJ1-1
CASSPRGGENTEAFF
TGTGCCAGCTCACCGCGCGGAGGTGAAAACACTGAAGCTTTCTTT
>-|TRBV6-6|TRBD1|TRBJ1-3
CASSDRGLSGNTIYF
TGTGCCAGCAGTGACAGGGGACTCTCTGGAAACACCATATATTTT
>once|TRBV19|TRBD1|TRBJ2-7
CASTTPGQGSYEQYF
TGTGCCAGTACCACCCCGGGACAGGGATCCTACGAGCAGTACTTC
>-|TRBV2|-|TRBJ1-1
CASSERGTTEAFF
TGTGCCAGCAGTGAAAGGGGTACGACTGAAGCTTTCTTT
>-|TRBV7-9|-|TRBJ1-2
CASSPRGRTSYGYTF
TGTGCCAGCAGCCCCCGGGGGAGGACGAGCTATGGCTACACCTTC
>-|TRBV7-9|TRBD1|TRBJ1-2
CASSWDREGYTF
TGTGCCAGCAGCTGGGACAGGGAGGGCTACACCTTC
>-|TRBV7-3|TRBD2|TRBJ2-1
CASSSDSGGAWNEQFF
TGTGCCAGCAGCTCCGATAGCGGGGGGGCGTGGAATGAGCAGTTCTTC
>-|TRBV12-3/TRBV12-4|-|TRBJ1-2
CASSKQGDYGYTF
TGTGCCAGCAGCAAACAGGGTGACTATGGCTACACCTTC
>few|TRBV4-1|TRBD1|TRBJ2-7
CASSQFMGQGPYEQYF
TGCGCCAGCAGCCAATTCATGGGACAGGGGCCCTACGAGCAGTACTTC
>-|TRBV4-2|-|TRBJ1-1
CASSQVTGTPSAFF
TGTGCCAGCAGCCAAGTTACCGGGACACCAAGCGCTTTCTTT
>-|TRBV2|TRBD1|TRBJ1-5
CASTTGTQGVGPQHF
TGTGCCAGCACCACCGGGACGCAGGGGGTGGGGCCCCAGCATTTT
>few|TRBV7-6|-|TRBJ2-7
CASSSSQGSEQYF
TGTGCCAGCAGCTCCTCCCAGGGGTCCGAGCAGTACTTC
>once|TRBV12-3/TRBV12-4|-|TRBJ1-1
CASSPDTEAFF
TGTGCCAGCAGTCCAGACACTGAAGCTTTCTTT
>-|TRBV29-1|-|TRBJ1-5
CSVAGTLPSNQPQHF
TGCAGCGTCGCGGGAACCCTACCGAGCAATCAGCCCCAGCATTTT
>-|TRBV29-1|-|TRBJ2-1
CSVRRGTAYNEQFF
TGCAGCGTGAGGAGGGGGACAGCTTACAATGAGCAGTTCTTC
>once|TRBV14|TRBD2|TRBJ2-5
CASSQSIAGGPQETQYF
TGTGCCAGCAGCCAATCGATAGCGGGGGGGCCCCAAGAGACCCAGTACTTC
>-|TRBV2|-|TRBJ2-6
CASRKEAGANVLTF
TGTGCCAGCAGGAAGGAGGCAGGGGCCAACGTCCTGACTTTC
>-|TRBV9|TRBD2|TRBJ2-1
CASSASSGAYNEQFF
TGTGCCAGCAGCGCCTCTAGCGGGGCCTACAATGAGCAGTTCTTC
>-|TRBV5-1|-|TRBJ2-7
CASSSEAGASHGQYF
TGCGCCAGCAGCTCGGAGGCAGGGGCCTCACACGGGCAGTACTTC
>-|TRBV5-1|-|TRBJ1-4
CASSGPINEKLFF
TGCGCCAGCAGTGGGCCTATTAATGAAAAACTGTTTTTT
>-|TRBV6-6|TRBD1|TRBJ1-3
CASSSGGSASGNTIYF
TGTGCCAGCAGCTCAGGGGGCAGTGCCTCTGGAAACACCATATATTTT
>once|TRBV5-1|TRBD2|TRBJ2-5
CASSLYGGGETQYF
TGCGCCAGCAGCTTGTATGGGGGGGGAGAGACCCAGTACTTC
>-|TRBV3-1/TRBV3-2|TRBD1|TRBJ2-1
CASSQGDRANEQFF
TGTGCCAGCAGCCAAGGGGACAGGGCCAATGAGCAGTTCTTC
>-|TRBV2|-|TRBJ1-3
CASSDSAGRSGNTIYF
TGTGCCAGCAGTGATTCAGCAGGGCGCTCTGGAAACACCATATATTTT
>-|TRBV15|-|TRBJ1-1
CATREASTEAFF
TGTGCCACCCGCGAGGCGAGCACTGAAGCTTTCTTT
>-|TRBV3-1/TRBV3-2|TRBD1|TRBJ1-1
CASSQGQGVPNTEAFF
TGTGCCAGCAGCCAAGGGCAGGGGGTCCCTAACACTGAAGCTTTCTTT
>-|TRBV19|TRBD2|TRBJ2-4
CASSAPGGGAKNIQYF
TGTGCCAGTAGCGCGCCCGGGGGGGGAGCCAAAAACATTCAGTACTTC
>-|TRBV14|-|TRBJ1-3
CASSQDLQGLFGNTIYF
TGTGCCAGCAGCCAAGACCTCCAGGGGCTTTTTGGAAACACCATATATTTT
>-|TRBV13|TRBD2|TRBJ2-1
CASSLGRGGSEQFF
TGTGCCAGCAGCTTGGGGCGGGGAGGGAGTGAGCAGTTCTTC
>-|TRBV10-3|-|TRBJ1-6
CAISDLGANSPLHF
TGTGCCATCAGTGACTTGGGGGCTAATTCACCCCTCCACTTT
>-|TRBV3-1/TRBV3-2|TRBD2|TRBJ2-5
CASSRRTSGGRETQYF
TGTGCCAGCAGCCGCCGGACTAGCGGGGGGAGGGAGACCCAGTACTTC
>once|TRBV10-3|-|TRBJ1-1
CAIGQLVTEAFF
TGTGCCATCGGACAGCTGGTCACTGAAGCTTTCTTT
>-|TRBV12-5|TRBD1|TRBJ1-5
CASGLGSGQGPGQPQHF
TGTGCTAGTGGTTTGGGGAGCGGACAGGGTCCGGGTCAGCCCCAGCATTTT
>once|TRBV20-1|-|TRBJ1-2
CSARRFYGYTF
TGCAGTGCCAGACGGTTCTATGGCTACACCTTC
>-|TRBV5-6|-|TRBJ2-7
CASSLSFLYEQYF
TGTGCCAGCAGCTTATCCTTTTTATACGAGCAGTACTTC
>-|TRBV3-1/TRBV3-2|TRBD2|TRBJ2-1
CASSLALAGAEQFF
TGTGCCAGCAGTCTTGCGCTAGCGGGGGCTGAGCAGTTCTTC
>few|TRBV29-1|-|TRBJ1-2
CSVEVRVGYGYTF
TGCAGCGTTGAGGTCAGGGTGGGCTATGGCTACACCTTC
>-|TRBV6-5|TRBD1|TRBJ2-7
CASSYGEGRGYEQYF
TGTGCCAGCAGTTACGGTGAGGGCAGGGGGTACGAGCAGTACTTC
>-|TRBV29-1|-|TRBJ1-6
CSVGTGDYNSPLHF
TGCAGCGTTGGGACGGGGGATTATAATTCACCCCTCCACTTT